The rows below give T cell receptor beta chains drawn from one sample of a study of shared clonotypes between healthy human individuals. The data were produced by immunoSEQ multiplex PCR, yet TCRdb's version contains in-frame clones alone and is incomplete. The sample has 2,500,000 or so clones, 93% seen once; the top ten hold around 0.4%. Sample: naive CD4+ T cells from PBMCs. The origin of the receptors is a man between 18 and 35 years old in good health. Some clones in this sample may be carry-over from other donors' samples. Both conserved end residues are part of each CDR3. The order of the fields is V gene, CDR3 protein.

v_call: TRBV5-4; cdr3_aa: CASSSDPGAETQYF
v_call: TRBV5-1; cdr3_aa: CASSLETGQGAEAFF
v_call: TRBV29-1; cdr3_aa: CSVDHYRDTEAFF
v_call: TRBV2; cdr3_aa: CASSERREGRNIQYF
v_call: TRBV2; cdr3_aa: CASSGDRGGTEAFF
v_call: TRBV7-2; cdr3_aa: CASSLAGLAGATGELFF
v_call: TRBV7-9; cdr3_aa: CASSSRQGVNTEAFF
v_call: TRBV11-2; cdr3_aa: CASSTRDGTYNEQFF
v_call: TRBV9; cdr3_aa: CASSVADRGPGNTIYF
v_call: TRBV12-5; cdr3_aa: CASGSRTGGGDTQYF
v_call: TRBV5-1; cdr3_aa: CASSLAGASNQPQHF
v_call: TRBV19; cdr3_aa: CASIQSAMNTEAFF
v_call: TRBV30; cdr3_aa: CAWSVTGNQPQHF
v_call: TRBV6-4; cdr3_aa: CASRRDTNSPLHF
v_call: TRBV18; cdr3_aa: CASSPGSQNTGELFF
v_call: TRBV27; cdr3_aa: CASSRGYGTEAFF